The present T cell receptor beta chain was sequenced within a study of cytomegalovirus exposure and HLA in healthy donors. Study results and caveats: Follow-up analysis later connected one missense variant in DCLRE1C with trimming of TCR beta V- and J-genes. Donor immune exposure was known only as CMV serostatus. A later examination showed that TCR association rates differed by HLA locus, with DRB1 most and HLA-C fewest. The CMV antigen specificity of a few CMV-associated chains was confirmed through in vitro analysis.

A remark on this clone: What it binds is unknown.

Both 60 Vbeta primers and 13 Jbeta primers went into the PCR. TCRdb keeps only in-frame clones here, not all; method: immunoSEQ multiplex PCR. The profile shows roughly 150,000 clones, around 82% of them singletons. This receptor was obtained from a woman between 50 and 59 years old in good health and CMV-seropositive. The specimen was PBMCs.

CDR3 DNA sequence: TGTGCCAGCAGCGGAGACGTGGGACACCAGAACACTGAAGCTTTCTTT. This gives the protein CASSGDVGHQNTEAFF. The chain has TRBV9 and TRBJ1-1; possibly TRBD1 for D (6 bases). Germline V CDR1 and CDR2: SGDLS, YYNGEE. The ends were cut back, 3 bases at V and 1 base at J, with 16 bases in the middle. The CDR3 contains 16 residues.